The 21 T cell receptor beta chains below were found in one sample sequenced in a study of blood T cell repertoires in COVID-19. Assay used: immunoSEQ multiplex PCR; TCRdb lists only in-frame clones, some missing. The table shows 210,000 or so clones, with 88% occurring only once. Specimen: peripheral blood. The receptor source for this set is a woman aged 40 to 50 who had recovered from COVID-19.

Here the CDR3 DNA reads TGCGCCAGCAGCTTCACAGGGGAGCCCTACGAGCAGTACTTC. This sequence encodes CASSFTGEPYEQYF. This chain joins TRBV5-1 and TRBJ2-7, with TRBD1 matching over 7 bases. The CDR3 is 14 residues long. V gave up 2 bases and J gave up 2 bases; unmatched junction bases: 4. The germline V gene encodes CDR1 SGHRS and CDR2 YFSETQ. Full variable domain (missing parts from reference TRBV5-1 and TRBJ2-7): KAGVTQTPRYLIKTRGQQVTLSCSPISGHRSVSWYQQTPGQGLQFLFEYFSETQRNKGNFPGRFSGRQFSNSRSEMNVSTLELGDSALYLCASSFTGEPYEQYFGPGTRLTVT.

Only one count was recorded for this clone. The rearrangement uses TRBV5-4 and TRBJ2-3, with TRBD2 matching 12 bases. This CDR3 region has 18 residues. V lost 1 base, J lost 1 base, and 7 bases stayed unmatched. Germline CDR1 reads SGHNT; CDR2 reads YYREEE (reference sequence). The DNA for the CDR3 is TGTGCCAGCAGCTTGCTCTCGCTAGCGGGAGGGCGCACAGATACGCAGTATTTT. Protein: CASSLLSLAGGRTDTQYF.

This chain joins TRBV24-1 and TRBJ2-2; D remains ambiguous. Germline CDR1 KGHDR, CDR2 SFDVKD. This CDR3 has 11 amino acids. V dropped 5 bases and J dropped 8 bases, with 5 bases sitting between them. CDR3: CATSVAGELFF. The DNA of the CDR3 is TGTGCCACCAGTGTAGCTGGGGAGCTGTTTTTT.

In its sample, this clone was seen a few times. V gene TRBV19 combines with J gene TRBJ1-5; no clear D. The V gene's germline CDR1 is LNHDA and CDR2 SQIVND (reference sequence). The CDR3 sequence is 17 residues long. V was pared by 6 bases and J by 2 bases, with 20 bases between. The CDR3 region is CASRATRGMEGNQPQHF. In DNA form, the CDR3 reads TGTGCCAGTAGGGCTACTCGAGGGATGGAGGGCAATCAGCCCCAGCATTTT. The entire variable domain, with the rest obtained from reference TRBV19 and TRBJ1-5, is as follows: DGGITQSPKYLFRKEGQNVTLSCEQNLNHDAMYWYRQDPGQGLRLIYYSQIVNDFQKGDIAEGYSVSREKKESFPLTVTSAQKNPTAFYLCASRATRGMEGNQPQHFGDGTRLSIL.

This chain uses TRBV2 with TRBJ1-1; 8 nucleotides match TRBD1. The ends lost 7 bases at V and 5 bases at J; junction bases unmatched: 12. From germline, CDR1 is SNHLY and CDR2 FYNNEI. The CDR3 has 15 amino acids. Written as DNA, the CDR3 is TGTGCCAGCACTTATGGGGGGACAGGAGATACTGAAGCTTTCTTT. It specifies CASTYGGTGDTEAFF.

The genes are TRBV4-3 and TRBJ2-3; D call uncertain. The length of the CDR3 is 15 residues. V was trimmed by 5 bases and J by 3 bases, leaving 15 bases between them. In germline, CDR1 is LGHNA, CDR2 YSLEER. Here the CDR3 DNA reads TGCGCCAGCAGCGCAAACGGCGGTGTAACAGATACGCAGTATTTT. This codes for CASSANGGVTDTQYF.

The genes are TRBV3-1 (or the pseudogene TRBV3-2) and TRBJ2-3; 9 bases align to TRBD2. V lost 1 base and J lost 2; bases outside the gene matches: 7. CDR3 length: 17 residues. Germline CDR1 reads LGHDT; CDR2 reads YNNKEL (reference sequence). The CDR3 here is CASSQVVAGVSTDTQYF. The CDR3 DNA is TGTGCCAGCAGCCAAGTCGTAGCGGGAGTATCCACAGATACGCAGTATTTT.

This chain connects TRBV7-2 to TRBJ2-1; TRBD2 might be the D (6 bases). V was shortened by 1 base and J by 6 bases, with 13 bases between the two germline ends. Per germline, CDR1 SGHTA and CDR2 FQGNSA. The CDR3 sequence is 15 residues long. The CDR3 DNA follows: TGTGCCAGCAGCTTAGGACGGGGGAGATCCAATGAGCAGTTCTTC. Translation: CASSLGRGRSNEQFF.

The rearrangement links TRBV6-5 to TRBJ2-4; 9 nucleotides align to TRBD1. Germline CDR1 is MNHEY and CDR2 is SVGAGI. CDR3 length: 14 amino acids. The ends lost 6 bases at V and 5 bases at J; junction bases unmatched: 5. The CDR3 DNA follows: TGTGCCAGCAGACCACAGGGGGCGGAAAACATTCAGTACTTC. Its translation: CASRPQGAENIQYF.

The genes are TRBV29-1 and TRBJ2-7; 7 bases line up with TRBD2. Trimming at V came to 0 bases and at J to 3 bases, leaving 8 bases not matched to a gene. Germline values: CDR1 SQVTM, CDR2 ANQGSEA. This CDR3 is built from 15 residues. CDR3 protein: CSVEDSTGLHYEQYF. The CDR3 DNA sequence: TGCAGCGTTGAAGATTCAACGGGACTACACTACGAGCAGTACTTC.

This sequence joins TRBV5-5 and TRBJ1-5, with D perhaps TRBD1 (5 bases). The CDR3 has 15 residues. Trimming took off 4 bases at V and 4 bases at J, with 15 bases between the two ends. The germline CDR1 and CDR2 sequences are SGHKS and YYEKEE (reference sequence). The CDR3 DNA reads TGTGCCAGCAGCCAGGGAAGTCAGGGTAATCAGCCCCAGCATTTT. Residues: CASSQGSQGNQPQHF.

The chain uses TRBV10-3 and TRBJ1-2; D gene unclear. CDR1 and CDR2 (germline): ENHRY, SYGVKD. V was clipped by 6 bases and J by 4 bases, with 12 bases between them. This CDR3 is built from 13 residues. CDR3 in DNA: TGTGCCATCAGCCAGACACAACCCTATGGCTACACCTTC. It specifies CAISQTQPYGYTF.

This chain uses TRBV5-1 with TRBJ2-1; TRBD2 matches at 7 bases. CDR1 is SGHRS, CDR2 YFSETQ, per germline. CDR3 length: 18 residues. With 0 bases clipped from V and 8 bases from J, the junction kept 17 bases outside the gene matches. The CDR3 DNA sequence: TGCGCCAGCAGCTTGGCCGGATCAACTAGCGACCTCAAGGATGAGCAGTTCTTC. Its translation: CASSLAGSTSDLKDEQFF.

J is TRBJ2-3 and V is TRBV24-1; TRBD2 matches at 13 bases. Unmatched junction bases numbered 8, after V lost 4 bases and J lost 11 bases. Per the germline V gene, CDR1 is KGHDR and CDR2 is SFDVKD. The length of the CDR3 is 15 residues. The DNA of the CDR3 is TGTGCCACCAGTGACACCGGGACTAGCGGGATGGTGCAGTATTTT. This gives the protein CATSDTGTSGMVQYF.

The CDR3 protein is CASSQVGRDYGYTF. The CDR3 DNA is TGTGCCAGCAGCCAAGTCGGCCGGGACTATGGCTACACCTTC. The chain joins TRBV13 to TRBJ1-2; the D is unclear. This CDR3 region has 14 residues. Germline values: CDR1 PRHDT, CDR2 FYEKMQ (reference sequence). V was cut by 5 bases and J by 3 bases, with 13 bases left in between.

This clone was seen more than once but under ten times. The chain employs TRBV7-2 and TRBJ1-1, with 7 bases matching TRBD1. The CDR3 covers 15 residues. With 5 bases clipped from V and 4 bases from J, the junction kept 10 bases outside the gene matches. Germline V gene data show CDR1 as SGHTA and CDR2 as FQGNSA. The chain's CDR3 is CASSPRQGPSTEAFF. The CDR3 bases are TGTGCCAGCAGCCCGCGACAGGGACCGAGCACTGAAGCTTTCTTT.

This clone was recorded once. This chain uses TRBV19 with TRBJ2-3, with 8 bases aligning to TRBD2. The J segment lost 5 bases and the V segment lost 7 bases, leaving 5 bases of the junction unmatched. Per the germline V gene, CDR1 is LNHDA and CDR2 is SQIVND (reference sequence). This CDR3 contains 13 residues. The CDR3 sequence: CASTGGAGDTQYF. The CDR3 coding sequence is TGTGCCAGTACGGGGGGGGCCGGAGATACGCAGTATTTT.

Remarks on this clone: This sample includes further DNA sequences coding for the same CDR3. V gene TRBV11-2 combines with J gene TRBJ2-7; the D gene is possibly TRBD1 (5 bases). The CDR3 runs 13 residues. V was pared by 3 bases and J by 0 bases, with 6 bases between. Germline V lookup: CDR1 SGHAT, CDR2 FQNNGV. The DNA of the CDR3 is TGTGCCAGCAGCTTCCAGGGCTCCTACGAGCAGTACTTC. It codes for CASSFQGSYEQYF.

This clone was observed a single time. V is TRBV7-6 and J is TRBJ1-1, with D tentatively TRBD1 (5 bases). CDR1 SGHVS and CDR2 FNYEAQ come from the germline V gene. This CDR3 has 16 residues. Trimming took off 5 bases at V and 0 bases at J, with 16 bases between the two ends. Written as DNA, the CDR3 is TGTGCCAGCAGCGGGCGGGAGGGGCCCATGAACACTGAAGCTTTCTTT. Translating gives CASSGREGPMNTEAFF.

This chain uses TRBV6-5 with TRBJ2-7; D gene unclear. The CDR3 extends over 12 amino acids. From germline, CDR1 is MNHEY and CDR2 SVGAGI. The V and J ends lost 4 bases and 4 bases respectively, with 8 bases between them. The chain's CDR3 is CASSSTRYEQYF. For the CDR3, the DNA is TGTGCCAGCAGTTCCACTCGGTACGAGCAGTACTTC.

In this sample, this clone turned up once. The rearrangement links TRBV15 to TRBJ1-6, with D perhaps TRBD1 (5 bases). Trimming stripped 6 bases from V and 1 base from J, with 13 bases between. Germline V gene sequence: CDR1 LNHNV, CDR2 YYDKDF (reference sequence). CDR3 length: 16 amino acids. The CDR3 region has the DNA TGTGCCACCAGTCCGGGGGTGTCGTCCTATAATTCACCCCTCCACTTT. Translating it yields CATSPGVSSYNSPLHF.